Given below is one T cell receptor beta chain in context. The antigen is not known. The data belong to a study of T cells after yellow fever vaccination. Study-wide context: Some fractions had low cell numbers, and these were prepared with SMART-Seq v4 Ultra Low Input. The study's findings and limits: Abundant clonotypes (contaminants from the bulk population) could be present in FACS-sorted repertoires. A large majority of primary-vaccination clones showed up again after the booster (96% CD4, roughly 88% CD8). Overlap between CD4 and CD8 compartments was detected for a small share of clonotypes.

MiXCR, applied by TCRdb to the 5' RACE reads, yields one record per CDR3 protein. The repertoire holds just over 300,000 distinct CDR3 sequences, with 3% to 4.5% as singletons. CDR3 length: 14 residues. Germline V gene sequence: CDR1 SQVTM, CDR2 ANQGSEA. The V and J ends lost 8 bases and 7 bases, in that order; junction bases with no gene match: 13. The sample consisted of PBMCs, taken on the day of the yellow fever booster vaccination. The V and J genes are TRBV29-1 and TRBJ2-5, with 10 positions matching TRBD2. The sequence derives from a man younger than 30 who received the YFV17D yellow fever vaccine. DNA of the CDR3: TGCAGCCTGAATGATGCTAGCGGGAGTTTGACCCAGTACTTC. Its translation is CSLNDASGSLTQYF.